Included here is one T cell receptor (beta chain) sequence, with context. This entry comes from a study of circulating and synovial CD4+ cells in juvenile arthritis. Data came from immunoSEQ multiplex PCR; TCRdb stores just in-frame clones and leaves some out. Among fewer than 35,000 clones, about 94% were seen once, and the ten largest hold 2.9%. The sample was CD4+ T cells from blood. The TCR originated in a human donor with juvenile idiopathic arthritis.

The CDR3 DNA reads as TGCAGCGTTGCAGGGACTAGCGGGGTGTACAATGAGCAGTTCTTC. It translates to CSVAGTSGVYNEQFF. V is TRBV29-1 and J is TRBJ2-1; 13 nucleotides align to TRBD2. J lost 4 bases, V lost 4 bases, and 4 bases had no gene match. Germline V CDR1 and CDR2: SQVTM, ANQGSEA. The CDR3 totals 15 residues.